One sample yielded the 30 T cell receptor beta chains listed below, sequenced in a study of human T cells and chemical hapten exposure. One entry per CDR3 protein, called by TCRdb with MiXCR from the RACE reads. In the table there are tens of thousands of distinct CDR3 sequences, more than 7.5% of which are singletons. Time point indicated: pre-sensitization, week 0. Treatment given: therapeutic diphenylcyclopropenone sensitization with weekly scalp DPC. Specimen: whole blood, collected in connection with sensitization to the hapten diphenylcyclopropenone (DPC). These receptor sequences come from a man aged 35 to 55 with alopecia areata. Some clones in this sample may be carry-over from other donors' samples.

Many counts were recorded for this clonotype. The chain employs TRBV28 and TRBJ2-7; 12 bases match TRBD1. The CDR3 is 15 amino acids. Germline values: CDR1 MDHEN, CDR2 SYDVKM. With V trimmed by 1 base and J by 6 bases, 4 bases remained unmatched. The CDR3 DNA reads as TGTGCCAGCAGTTTATATGGGACAGGGGGCTCCGAGCAGTACTTC. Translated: CASSLYGTGGSEQYF.

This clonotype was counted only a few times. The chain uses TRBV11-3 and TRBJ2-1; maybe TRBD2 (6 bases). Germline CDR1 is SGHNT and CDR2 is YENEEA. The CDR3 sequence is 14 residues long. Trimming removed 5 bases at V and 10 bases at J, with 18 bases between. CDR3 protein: CASSADPSAEEQFF. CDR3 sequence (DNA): TGTGCCAGCAGCGCCGACCCTAGCGCGGAAGAGCAGTTCTTC.

The CDR3 here is CSARELKGNYYEQYF. The DNA for the CDR3 is TGCAGTGCTAGAGAGCTGAAGGGGAACTACTACGAGCAGTACTTC. This chain joins TRBV20-1 and TRBJ2-7; TRBD1 might be the D (5 bases). Trimming pared 0 bases from V and 3 bases from J, leaving 15 bases between. The length of the CDR3 is 15 residues. Looked up from germline, CDR1 is DFQATT and CDR2 is SNEGSKA (reference sequence).

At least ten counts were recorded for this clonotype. The CDR3 DNA reads as TGTGCCAGCAGCTTAACCGCCTACGAGCAGTACTTC. This sequence encodes CASSLTAYEQYF. The chain has TRBV7-3 and TRBJ2-7, with D unresolved. The CDR3 loop spans 12 amino acids. Germline V lookup: CDR1 SGHTA, CDR2 FQGTGA. V dropped 0 bases and J dropped 2 bases, with 2 bases sitting between them. The full variable domain, in which reference TRBV7-3 and TRBJ2-7 provide the parts outside the CDR3, is GAGVSQTPSNKVTEKGKYVELRCDPISGHTALYWYRQSLGQGPEFLIYFQGTGAADDSGLPNDRFFAVRPEGSVSTLKIQRTERGDSAVYLCASSLTAYEQYFGPGTRLTVT.

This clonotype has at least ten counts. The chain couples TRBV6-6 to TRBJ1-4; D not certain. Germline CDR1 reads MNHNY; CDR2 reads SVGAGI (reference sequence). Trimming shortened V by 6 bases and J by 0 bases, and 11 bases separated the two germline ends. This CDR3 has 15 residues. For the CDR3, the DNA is TGTGCCAGCAGACCCCATTTTGCAACTAATGAAAAACTGTTTTTT. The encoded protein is CASRPHFATNEKLFF.

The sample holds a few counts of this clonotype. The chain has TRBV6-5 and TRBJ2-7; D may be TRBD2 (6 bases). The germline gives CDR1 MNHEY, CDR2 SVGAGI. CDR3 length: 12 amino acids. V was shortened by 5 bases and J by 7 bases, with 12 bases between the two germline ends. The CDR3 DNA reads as TGTGCCAGCAGTGAACTTCGGGGGGAGCAGTACTTC. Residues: CASSELRGEQYF.

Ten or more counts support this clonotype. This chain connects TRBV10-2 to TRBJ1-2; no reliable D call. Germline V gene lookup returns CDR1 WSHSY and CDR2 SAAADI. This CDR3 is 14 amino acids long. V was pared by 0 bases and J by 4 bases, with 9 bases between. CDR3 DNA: TGCGCCAGCAGTGAGTCTTCTGGCAGCTATGGCTACACCTTC. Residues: CASSESSGSYGYTF.

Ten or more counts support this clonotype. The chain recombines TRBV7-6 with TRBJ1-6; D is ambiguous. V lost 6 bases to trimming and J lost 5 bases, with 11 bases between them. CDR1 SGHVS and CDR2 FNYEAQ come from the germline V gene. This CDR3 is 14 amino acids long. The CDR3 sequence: CASSLFGNNSPLHF. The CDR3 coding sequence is TGTGCCAGCAGTCTTTTCGGAAATAATTCACCCCTCCACTTT.

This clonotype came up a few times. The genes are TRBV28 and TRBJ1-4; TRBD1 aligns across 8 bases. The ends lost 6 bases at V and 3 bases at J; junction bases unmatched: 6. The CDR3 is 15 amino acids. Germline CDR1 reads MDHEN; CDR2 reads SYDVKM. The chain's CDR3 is CASRIDRGANEKLFF. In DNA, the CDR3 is TGTGCCAGCAGGATCGACAGGGGCGCTAATGAAAAACTGTTTTTT.

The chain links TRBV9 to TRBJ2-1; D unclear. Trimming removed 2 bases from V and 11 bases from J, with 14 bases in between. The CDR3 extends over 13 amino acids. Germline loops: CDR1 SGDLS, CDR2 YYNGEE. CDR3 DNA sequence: TGTGCCAGCAGCGTCTCCGGAAATAATAAGCAGTTCTTC. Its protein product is CASSVSGNNKQFF.

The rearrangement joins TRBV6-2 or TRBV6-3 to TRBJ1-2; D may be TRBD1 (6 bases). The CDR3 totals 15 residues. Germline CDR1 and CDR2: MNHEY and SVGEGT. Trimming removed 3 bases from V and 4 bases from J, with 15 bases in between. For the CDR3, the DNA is TGTGCCAGCAGTTATGGGGGCCTAGCTACCTATGGCTACACCTTC. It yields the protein CASSYGGLATYGYTF.

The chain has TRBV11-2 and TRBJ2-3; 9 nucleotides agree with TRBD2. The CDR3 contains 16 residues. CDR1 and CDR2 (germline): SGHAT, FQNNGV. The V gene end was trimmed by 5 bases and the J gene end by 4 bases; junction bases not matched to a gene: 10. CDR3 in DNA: TGTGCCAGCAGCCCCCTGGGTAGCGGGAGTGCAGATACGCAGTATTTT. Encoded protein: CASSPLGSGSADTQYF.

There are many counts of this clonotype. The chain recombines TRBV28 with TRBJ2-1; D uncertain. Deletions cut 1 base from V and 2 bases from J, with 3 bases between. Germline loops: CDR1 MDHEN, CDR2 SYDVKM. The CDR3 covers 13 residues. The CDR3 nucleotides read TGTGCCAGCAGTTTATCTACCTACAATGAGCAGTTCTTC. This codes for CASSLSTYNEQFF. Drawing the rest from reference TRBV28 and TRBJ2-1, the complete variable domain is DVKVTQSSRYLVKRTGEKVFLECVQDMDHENMFWYRQDPGLGLRLIYFSYDVKMKEKGDIPEGYSVSREKKERFSLILESASTNQTSMYLCASSLSTYNEQFFGPGTRLTVL.

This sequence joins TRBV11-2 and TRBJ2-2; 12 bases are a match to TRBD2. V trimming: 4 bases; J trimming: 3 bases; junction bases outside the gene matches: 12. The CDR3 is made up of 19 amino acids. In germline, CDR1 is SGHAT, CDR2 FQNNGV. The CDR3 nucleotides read TGTGCCAGCAGCTCAATTAGTGGTCGACTAGCGGGAGACACCGGGGAGCTGTTTTTT. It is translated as CASSSISGRLAGDTGELFF.

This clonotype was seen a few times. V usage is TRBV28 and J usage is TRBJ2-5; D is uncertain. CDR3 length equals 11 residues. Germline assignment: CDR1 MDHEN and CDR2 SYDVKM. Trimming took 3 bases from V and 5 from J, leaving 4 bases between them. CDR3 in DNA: TGTGCCAGCAGTTTGCGGGAGACCCAGTACTTC. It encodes CASSLRETQYF.

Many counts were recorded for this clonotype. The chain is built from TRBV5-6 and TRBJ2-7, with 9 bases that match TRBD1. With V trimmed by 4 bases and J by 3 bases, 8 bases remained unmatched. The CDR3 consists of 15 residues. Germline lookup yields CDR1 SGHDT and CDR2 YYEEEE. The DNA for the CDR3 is TGTGCCAGCAGCCCTACAGGACAGGGGAACTACGAGCAGTACTTC. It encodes CASSPTGQGNYEQYF. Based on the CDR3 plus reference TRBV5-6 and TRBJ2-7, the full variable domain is DAGVTQSPTHLIKTRGQQVTLRCSPKSGHDTVSWYQQALGQGPQFIFQYYEEEERQRGNFPDRFSGHQFPNYSSELNVNALLLGDSALYLCASSPTGQGNYEQYFGPGTRLTVT.

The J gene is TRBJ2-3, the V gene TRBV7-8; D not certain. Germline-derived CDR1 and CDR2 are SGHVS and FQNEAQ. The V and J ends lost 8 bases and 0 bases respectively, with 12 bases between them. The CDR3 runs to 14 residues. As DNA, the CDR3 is TGTGCCAGCGTGGCAGGATCTAGCACAGATACGCAGTATTTT. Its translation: CASVAGSSTDTQYF.

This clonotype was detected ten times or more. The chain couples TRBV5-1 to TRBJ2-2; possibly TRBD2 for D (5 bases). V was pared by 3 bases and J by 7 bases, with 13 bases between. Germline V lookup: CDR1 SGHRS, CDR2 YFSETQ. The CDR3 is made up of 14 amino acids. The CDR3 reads CASSSSRGGGELFF. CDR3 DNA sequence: TGCGCCAGCAGCTCGTCCCGGGGTGGCGGGGAGCTGTTTTTT.

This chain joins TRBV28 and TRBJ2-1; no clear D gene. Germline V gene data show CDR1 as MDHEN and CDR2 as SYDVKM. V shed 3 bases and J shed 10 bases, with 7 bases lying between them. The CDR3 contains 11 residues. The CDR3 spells CASSFFSEQFF. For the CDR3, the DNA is TGTGCCAGCAGTTTTTTCTCGGAGCAGTTCTTC.

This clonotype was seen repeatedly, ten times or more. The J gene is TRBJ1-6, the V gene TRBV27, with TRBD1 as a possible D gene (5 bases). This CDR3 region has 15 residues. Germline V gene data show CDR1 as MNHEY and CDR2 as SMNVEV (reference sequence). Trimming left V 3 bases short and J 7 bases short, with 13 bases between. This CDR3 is CASSFFSGSNSPLHF. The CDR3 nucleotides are TGTGCCAGCAGTTTCTTCTCAGGGAGCAATTCACCCCTCCACTTT.

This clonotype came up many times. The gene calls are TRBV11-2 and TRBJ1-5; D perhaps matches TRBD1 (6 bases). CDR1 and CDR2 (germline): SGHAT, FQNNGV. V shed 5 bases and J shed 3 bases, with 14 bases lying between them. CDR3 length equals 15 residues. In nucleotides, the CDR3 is TGTGCCAGCAGCACAACGGGACACTACAATCAGCCCCAGCATTTT. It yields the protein CASSTTGHYNQPQHF.

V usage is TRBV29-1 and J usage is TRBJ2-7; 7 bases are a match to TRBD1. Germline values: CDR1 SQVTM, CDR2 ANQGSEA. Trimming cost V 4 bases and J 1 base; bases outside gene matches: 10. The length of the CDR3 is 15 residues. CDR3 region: CSVVLRDRRSYEQYF. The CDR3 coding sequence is TGCAGCGTTGTACTCCGGGACAGAAGATCCTACGAGCAGTACTTC.

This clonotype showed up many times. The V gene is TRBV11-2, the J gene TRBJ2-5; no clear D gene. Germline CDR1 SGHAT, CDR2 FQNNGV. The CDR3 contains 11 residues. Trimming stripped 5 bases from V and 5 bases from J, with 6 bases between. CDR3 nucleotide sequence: TGTGCCAGCAGCGCCTGGGAGACCCAGTACTTC. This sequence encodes CASSAWETQYF.

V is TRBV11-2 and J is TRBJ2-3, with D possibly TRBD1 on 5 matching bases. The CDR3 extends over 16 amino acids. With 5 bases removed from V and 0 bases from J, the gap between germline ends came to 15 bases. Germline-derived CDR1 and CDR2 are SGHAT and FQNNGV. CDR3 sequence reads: CASSHIPTDSTDTQYF. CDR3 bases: TGTGCCAGCAGCCATATTCCGACAGATAGCACAGATACGCAGTATTTT.

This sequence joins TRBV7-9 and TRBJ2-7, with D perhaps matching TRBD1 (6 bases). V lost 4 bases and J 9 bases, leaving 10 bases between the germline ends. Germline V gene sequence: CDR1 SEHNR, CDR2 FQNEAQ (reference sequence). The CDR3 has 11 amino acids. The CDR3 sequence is CASSSPTGQYF. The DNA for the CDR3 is TGTGCCAGCAGCTCCCCGACAGGGCAGTACTTC.

CDR3 protein: CATSDYLGSYNEQFF. The CDR3 DNA is TGTGCCACCAGTGATTACTTAGGGTCATACAATGAGCAGTTCTTC. The chain links TRBV24-1 to TRBJ2-1; D is undetermined. V gave up 2 bases and J gave up 4 bases, with 11 bases separating them. Germline V gene lookup returns CDR1 KGHDR and CDR2 SFDVKD. The CDR3 length is 15 residues.

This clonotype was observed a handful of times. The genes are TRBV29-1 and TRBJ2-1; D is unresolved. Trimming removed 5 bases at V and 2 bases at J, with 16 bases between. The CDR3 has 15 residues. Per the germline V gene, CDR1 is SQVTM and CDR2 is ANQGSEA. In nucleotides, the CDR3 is TGCAGCGTTACCCCGGGTCTCGCACCCTACAATGAGCAGTTCTTC. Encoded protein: CSVTPGLAPYNEQFF.

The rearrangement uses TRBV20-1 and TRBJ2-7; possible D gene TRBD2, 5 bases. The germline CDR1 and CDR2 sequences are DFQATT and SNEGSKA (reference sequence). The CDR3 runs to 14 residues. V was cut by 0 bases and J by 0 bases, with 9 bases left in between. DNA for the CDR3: TGCAGTGCTAGAGATCGGAGGAACTCCTACGAGCAGTACTTC. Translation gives CSARDRRNSYEQYF.

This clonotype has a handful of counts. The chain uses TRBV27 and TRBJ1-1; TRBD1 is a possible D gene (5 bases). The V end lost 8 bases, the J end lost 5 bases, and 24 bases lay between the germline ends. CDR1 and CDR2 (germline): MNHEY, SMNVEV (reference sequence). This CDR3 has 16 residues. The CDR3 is CASPPPPAGEGTEAFF. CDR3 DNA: TGTGCCAGCCCTCCTCCACCAGCGGGCGAGGGGACTGAAGCTTTCTTT.

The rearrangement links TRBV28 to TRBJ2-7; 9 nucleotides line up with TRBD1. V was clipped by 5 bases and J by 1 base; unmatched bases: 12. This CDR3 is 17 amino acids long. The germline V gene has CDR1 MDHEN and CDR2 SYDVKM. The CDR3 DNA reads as TGTGCCAGCAGTATATACCTCCCCGGGACAGGGTCCTACGAGCAGTACTTC. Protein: CASSIYLPGTGSYEQYF.